This TCR beta chain was documented in a study of blood T cell repertoires in COVID-19. As originally analysed: Estimates of nucleated cell counts were drawn from the amplification of reference gene primers. The assay was immunoSEQ multiplex PCR, and TCRdb's table has in-frame clones only and misses some. The V and J calls and clone size are taken from that table; D and trimming were inferred from the DNA. The sample includes 140,000 or so clones, roughly nine tenths of them seen just once. Trimming cost V 0 bases and J 6 bases, with 14 bases left between them. The germline V gene encodes CDR1 LGHNA and CDR2 YNFKEQ. This CDR3 is 16 amino acids long.

Sequenced sample: peripheral blood. The chain employs TRBV4-2 and TRBJ1-4; TRBD1 might be the D (6 bases). The sequence was obtained from a human donor in a cohort sampled during active COVID-19. CDR3 region: CASSQDLWGGHEKLFF. The CDR3 DNA reads TGTGCCAGCAGCCAAGACCTGTGGGGGGGGCATGAAAAACTGTTTTTT.